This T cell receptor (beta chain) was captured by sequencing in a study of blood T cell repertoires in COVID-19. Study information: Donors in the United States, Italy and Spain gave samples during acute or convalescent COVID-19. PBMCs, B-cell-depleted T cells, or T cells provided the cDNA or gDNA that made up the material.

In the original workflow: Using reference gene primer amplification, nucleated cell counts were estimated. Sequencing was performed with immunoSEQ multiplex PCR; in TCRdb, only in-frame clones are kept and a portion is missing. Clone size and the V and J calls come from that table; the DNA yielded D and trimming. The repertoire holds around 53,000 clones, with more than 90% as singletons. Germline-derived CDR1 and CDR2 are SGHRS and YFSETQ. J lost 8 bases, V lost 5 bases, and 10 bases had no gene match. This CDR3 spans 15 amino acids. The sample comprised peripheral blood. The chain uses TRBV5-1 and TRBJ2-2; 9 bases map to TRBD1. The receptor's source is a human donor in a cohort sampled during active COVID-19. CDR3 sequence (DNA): TGCGCCAGCAGTTTGACCGGGACAGGGCTTGGGGAGCTGTTTTTT. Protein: CASSLTGTGLGELFF.